The present T cell receptor beta chain was sequenced within a study of blood T cells in healthy people across ages. V lost 3 bases, J lost 0 bases, and 9 bases lay in between. Germline V gene data show CDR1 as KGHSH and CDR2 as LQKENI. The CDR3 has 15 residues. Primers used in a second PCR of about 6 to 11 cycles were a sample-barcoded 5' primer and a J-beta primer mix. One entry per CDR3 protein, called by TCRdb with MiXCR from the 5' RACE reads. This table has fewer than 1 million distinct CDR3 sequences, under 45% appearing once. The TCR comes from a man aged 60-69 years in good health. The V gene is TRBV18, the J gene TRBJ1-5; the D gene is possibly TRBD1 (5 bases). Sequencing was done on a sample of blood. CDR3 in amino acids: CASSPQGYSNQPQHF. CDR3 in DNA: TGTGCCAGCTCACCTCAGGGCTATAGCAATCAGCCCCAGCATTTT.